This T cell receptor (beta chain) was recorded in a study of blood T cell repertoires in COVID-19. Study in general: COVID-19 samples collected from the United States, Italy and Spain covered acute and convalescent phases. In each case, the material was cDNA or gDNA derived from T cells, B-cell-depleted T cells, or PBMCs.

In the case of this clone: At one boundary the junction diverges from the germline segment, which might be a read error.

The CDR3 has 12 residues. CDR1 is KGHSH and CDR2 is LQKENI in the germline V gene. Original processing notes: Amplification of reference gene primers provided the estimated nucleated cell counts. Data came from immunoSEQ multiplex PCR; TCRdb stores just in-frame clones and leaves some out. That table furnishes V, J and clone size, whereas the DNA furnished D and trimming. The profile covers roughly 180,000 clones, with about 70% appearing a single time and roughly 8.8% taken by the ten largest. Specimen: peripheral blood. The receptor's source is a woman in her fifties or sixties with active or convalescent COVID-19. This chain connects TRBV18 to TRBJ1-5; weak D call: TRBD1 (6 bases). The CDR3 region is CASSREQGTLLF. The CDR3 region has the DNA TGTGCCAGCTCTCGAGAGCAAGGGACACTCCTTTTT.